Included here is one T cell receptor beta chain sequence, with context. Antigen unknown. The source of the sample is a study of T cells in localized non-small cell lung cancer. Profiled with immunoSEQ multiplex PCR; TCRdb holds only in-frame clones, not every one. The sample contains 30,000 to 40,000 clones, about 88% of which appear only once. Study-wide findings and caveats: The tumor had only one region sequenced, so heterogeneity remains possible. Researchers found a median approximately 53 of the top 100 tumor clones in adjacent lung.

The sequencing used peripheral blood, collected before any cancer treatment. This clonotype was sampled from a woman aged 40-69 years with stage I lung adenocarcinoma.

This chain's CDR3 is CASSQGTGNNYGYTF. The DNA of the CDR3 is TGTGCCAGCAGCCAGGGGACAGGGAATAACTATGGCTACACCTTC. The chain employs TRBV16 and TRBJ1-2; 9 bases match TRBD1. Germline loops: CDR1 KGHSY, CDR2 FQNENV. Trimming removed 3 bases from V and 1 base from J; junction bases left unmatched: 3. CDR3 length equals 15 residues.